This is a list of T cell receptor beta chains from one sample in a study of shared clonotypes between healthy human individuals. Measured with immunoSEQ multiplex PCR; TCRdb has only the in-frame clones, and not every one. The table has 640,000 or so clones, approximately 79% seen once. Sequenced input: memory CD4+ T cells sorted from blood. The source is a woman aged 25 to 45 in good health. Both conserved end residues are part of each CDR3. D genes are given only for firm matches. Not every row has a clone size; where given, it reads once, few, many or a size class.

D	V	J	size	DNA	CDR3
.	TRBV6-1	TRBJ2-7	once	TGTGCCAGCGGTGGGAGTGGCTACGAGCAGTACTTC	CASGGSGYEQYF
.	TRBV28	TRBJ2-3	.	TGTGCCAGCAGTTTAACCACAGATACGCAGTATTTT	CASSLTTDTQYF
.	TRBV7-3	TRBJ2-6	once	TGTGCCAGCAGCTCTAAACAGGGCTCAGGGGCCAACGTCCTGACTTTC	CASSSKQGSGANVLTF
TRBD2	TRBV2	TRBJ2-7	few	TGTGCCAGCAGTGCCCGTACTAGCGGGAGCAACGAGCAGTACTTC	CASSARTSGSNEQYF
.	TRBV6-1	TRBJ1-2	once	TGTGCCAGCAGTGAAGATCCTGGGTACTATGGCTACACCTTC	CASSEDPGYYGYTF
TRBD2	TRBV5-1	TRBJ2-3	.	TGCGCCACCTCAGCGGGAGGGCCTCCAGATACGCAGTATTTT	CATSAGGPPDTQYF
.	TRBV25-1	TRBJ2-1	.	TGTGCCAGTAGGGGGTATTCCTACAATGAGCAGTTCTTC	CASRGYSYNEQFF
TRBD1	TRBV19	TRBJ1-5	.	TGTGCCAGTACTAGGGACAGGGCCGAGGATCAGCCCCAGCATTTT	CASTRDRAEDQPQHF
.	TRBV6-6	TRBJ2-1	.	TGTGCCAGCTCAGGGGGGGTCGGGACCTACAATGAGCAGTTCTTC	CASSGGVGTYNEQFF
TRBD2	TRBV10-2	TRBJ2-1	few	TGCGCCAGCAGTGATTGGGGGGGGCTAGCGGGAGGTAGTCCCTACAATGAGCAGTTCTTC	CASSDWGGLAGGSPYNEQFF
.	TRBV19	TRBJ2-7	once	TGTGCCACGTCCCGTGGTAGGTCGTCCTACGAGCAGTACTTC	CATSRGRSSYEQYF
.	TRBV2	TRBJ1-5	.	TGTGCCAGCAACCCGCAGGGGTTTGGCAATCAGCCCCAGCATTTT	CASNPQGFGNQPQHF
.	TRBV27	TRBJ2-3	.	TGTGCCAGCAGTTTAGCCGGGGATACGCAGTATTTT	CASSLAGDTQYF
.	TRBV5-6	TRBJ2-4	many	TGTGCCAGCAGCTTGTACCGGCCGGCAGTAAGGGACATTCAGTACTTC	CASSLYRPAVRDIQYF
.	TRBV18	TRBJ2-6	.	TGTGCCAGCTCACCACGTGTCGGCGGGACATCTGGGGCCAACGTCCTGACTTTC	CASSPRVGGTSGANVLTF
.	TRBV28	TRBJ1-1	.	TGTGCCAGCAGTGACAGAATGAACACTGAAGCTTTCTTT	CASSDRMNTEAFF
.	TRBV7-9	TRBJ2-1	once	TGTGCCAGCAGCTTGGGGGTCAGCTCCTACAATGAGCAGTTCTTC	CASSLGVSSYNEQFF
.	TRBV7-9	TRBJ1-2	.	TGTGCCAGCAGCTTGGGGGGCGCAGGGGAAGGCTATGGCTACACCTTC	CASSLGGAGEGYGYTF
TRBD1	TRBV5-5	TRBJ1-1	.	TGTGCCAGCAGTTCACACAGGGGGAACACTGAAGCTTTCTTT	CASSSHRGNTEAFF
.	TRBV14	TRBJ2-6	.	TGTGCCAGCAGCCCGAAGGTTGGCATGGCCAACGTCCTGACTTTC	CASSPKVGMANVLTF
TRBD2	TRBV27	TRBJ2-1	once	TGTGCCAGCAGTAGAAAAGCGGGAGGGCCTGGTGAGCAGTTCTTC	CASSRKAGGPGEQFF
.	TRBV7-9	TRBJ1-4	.	TGTGCCAGCAGCTTACAGGGAGGGTTTGCAACTAATGAAAAACTGTTTTTT	CASSLQGGFATNEKLFF
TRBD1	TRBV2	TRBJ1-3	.	TGTGCCAGCAGCGCGACAGGGGGGTCTGGAAACACCATATATTTT	CASSATGGSGNTIYF
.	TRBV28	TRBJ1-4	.	TGTGCCAGCAGTTCAGGAGCAACTAATGAAAAACTGTTTTTT	CASSSGATNEKLFF
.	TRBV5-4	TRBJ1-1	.	TGTGCCAGCAGCTTCAGGCAGATGAACACTGAAGCTTTCTTT	CASSFRQMNTEAFF
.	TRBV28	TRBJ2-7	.	TGTGCCACCACCCGAGACAACTACGAGCAGTACTTC	CATTRDNYEQYF
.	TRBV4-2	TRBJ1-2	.	TGTGCCAGCAGCCAAGTACACAGGATGGAGCATGGCTACACCTTC	CASSQVHRMEHGYTF
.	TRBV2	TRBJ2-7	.	TGTGCCAGCAGTTCCCGCAGGACCGACTACGAGCAGTACTTC	CASSSRRTDYEQYF
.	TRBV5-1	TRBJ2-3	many	TGCGCCAGCAGCTTCCAGCGGGCGAGCCCCTCAGATACGCAGTATTTT	CASSFQRASPSDTQYF
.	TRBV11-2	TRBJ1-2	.	TGTGCCAGCAGCCTCGGGGCAGGAGGTAACTATGGCTACACCTTC	CASSLGAGGNYGYTF
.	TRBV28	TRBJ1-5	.	TGTGCCAGCAGTTTAAGCAGGGTCAATCAGCCCCAGCATTTT	CASSLSRVNQPQHF
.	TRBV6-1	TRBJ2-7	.	TGTGCCAGCAGTGAAGACAGGGTGAAGTACGAGCAGTACTTC	CASSEDRVKYEQYF
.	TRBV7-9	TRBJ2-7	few	TGTGCCAGCAGCCCAGGGAACGAGCAGTACTTC	CASSPGNEQYF
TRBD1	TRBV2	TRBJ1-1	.	TGTGCCAGCTCCGGCGGGACAGGGCCATCTGAAGCTTTCTTT	CASSGGTGPSEAFF
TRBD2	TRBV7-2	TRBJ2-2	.	TGTGCCAGCAGACTGACTGGACTAGCGGGAACCGGGGAGCTGTTTTTT	CASRLTGLAGTGELFF
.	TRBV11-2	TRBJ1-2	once	TGTGCCAGCAGCTTGAGGCAGGTGGGCTATGGCTACACCTTC	CASSLRQVGYGYTF
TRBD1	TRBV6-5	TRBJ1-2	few	TGTGCCAGCACCACAACTCAGGGGGCCTATGGCTACACCTTC	CASTTTQGAYGYTF
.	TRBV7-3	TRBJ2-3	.	TGTGCCAGCAGCAGACATATCCCGGGTACGCAGTATTTT	CASSRHIPGTQYF
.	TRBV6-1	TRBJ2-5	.	TGTGCCAGCAGGGAACCGGGACGGGGCCAGTGGGTTGGGGGCAAGACCCAGTACTTC	CASREPGRGQWVGGKTQYF
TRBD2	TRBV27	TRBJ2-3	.	TGTGCCAGCAGTTTATCGGCTAGCGGAGACACAGATACGCAGTATTTT	CASSLSASGDTDTQYF
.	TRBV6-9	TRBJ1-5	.	TGTGCCAGCAGTTATCGGGCAGGCGGTCAGCCCCAGCATTTT	CASSYRAGGQPQHF
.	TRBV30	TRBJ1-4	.	TGTGCCTGGAGTGTCCTCGTGCGGGAAAAACTGTTTTTT	CAWSVLVREKLFF
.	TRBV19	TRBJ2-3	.	TGTGCCAGCCGGGCAGGGGAGTTCACAGATACGCAGTATTTT	CASRAGEFTDTQYF
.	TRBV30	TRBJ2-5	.	TGTGCCTGTGAAAAGGACATCCAAGAGACCCAGTACTTC	CACEKDIQETQYF
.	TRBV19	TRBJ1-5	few	TGTGCCAGTAGTCTAAAAACGTCGCCCGATGGGCCCCAGCATTTT	CASSLKTSPDGPQHF
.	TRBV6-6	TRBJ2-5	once	TGTGCCAGCAGTAAACTAGAATGGGAGACCCAGTACTTC	CASSKLEWETQYF
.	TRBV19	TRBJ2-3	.	TGTGCCAGTAGCGTCATTTTTGGAGATACGCAGTATTTT	CASSVIFGDTQYF
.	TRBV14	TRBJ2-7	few	TGTGCCAGCAGCCCCTTGGCGGAGGGCTACGAGCAGTACTTC	CASSPLAEGYEQYF
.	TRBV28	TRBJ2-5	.	TGTGCCAGCCGGGATGAGACCCAGTACTTC	CASRDETQYF
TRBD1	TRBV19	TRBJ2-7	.	TGTGCCAGTAGTATCCCGGGACAGGGCCGGGAGCAGTACTTC	CASSIPGQGREQYF
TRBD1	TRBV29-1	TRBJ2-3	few	TGCAGCGTTGAGAAACTGTTTCGGGACAGGGGGACCACAGATACGCAGTATTTT	CSVEKLFRDRGTTDTQYF
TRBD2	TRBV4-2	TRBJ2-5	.	TGTGCCAGCAGCCCCGGGAGGGCACAAGAGACCCAGTACTTC	CASSPGRAQETQYF
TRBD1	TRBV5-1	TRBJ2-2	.	TGCGCCAGCAGCATACAGGGGGCAACCGGGGAGCTGTTTTTT	CASSIQGATGELFF
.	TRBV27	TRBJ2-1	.	TGTGCCAGCAGTTTATCTCCCGGGAAGAGCTCCTACAATGAGCAGTTCTTC	CASSLSPGKSSYNEQFF
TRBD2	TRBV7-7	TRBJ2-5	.	TGTGCCAGCAGCTACGGGAGGACACCTCAAGAGACCCAGTACTTC	CASSYGRTPQETQYF
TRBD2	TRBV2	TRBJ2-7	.	TGTGCCAGCAAGGGTACAGGCGCGGGAGGAGGCTACGAGCAGTACTTC	CASKGTGAGGGYEQYF
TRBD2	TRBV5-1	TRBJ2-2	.	TGCGCCAGCAGCTTTCTAGCGGGAGGCACCGGGGAGCTGTTTTTT	CASSFLAGGTGELFF